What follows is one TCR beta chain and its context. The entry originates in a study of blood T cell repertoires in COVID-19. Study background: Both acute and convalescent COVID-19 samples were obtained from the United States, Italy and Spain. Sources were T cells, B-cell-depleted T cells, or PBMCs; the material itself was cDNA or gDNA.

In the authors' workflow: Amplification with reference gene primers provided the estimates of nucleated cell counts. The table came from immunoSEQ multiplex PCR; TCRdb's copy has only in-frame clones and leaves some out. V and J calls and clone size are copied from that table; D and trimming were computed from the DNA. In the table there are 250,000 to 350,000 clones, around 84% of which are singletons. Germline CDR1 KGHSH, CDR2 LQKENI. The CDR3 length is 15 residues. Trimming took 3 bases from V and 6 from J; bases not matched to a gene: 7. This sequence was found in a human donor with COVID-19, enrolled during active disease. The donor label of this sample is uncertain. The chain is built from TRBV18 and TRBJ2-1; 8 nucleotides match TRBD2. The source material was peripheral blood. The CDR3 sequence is CASSPVTSAPNEQFF. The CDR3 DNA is TGTGCCAGCTCACCGGTGACTAGCGCTCCCAATGAGCAGTTCTTC.